These T cell receptor beta chains were read from a single sample in a study of shared clonotypes between healthy human individuals. Assay used: immunoSEQ multiplex PCR; TCRdb lists only in-frame clones, some missing. The sample records around 750,000 clones, less than 85% being singletons. The sample consisted of memory CD4+ T cells sorted from blood. Source of these receptors: a woman between 25 and 40 years old in good health. Both conserved end residues are part of each CDR3. The D gene is left open where the match is weak. Only some rows state a clone size, as once, few, many or a class for expanded clones.

j_call d_call v_call cdr3_length clone_size cdr3_nt cdr3_aa
TRBJ2-1 TRBD2 TRBV5-4 16 - TGTGCCAGCAGCTCTCGACTAGCGGGAGCTTACAATGAGCAGTTCTTC CASSSRLAGAYNEQFF
TRBJ2-7 - TRBV10-1 15 - TGCGCCAGCAGTGAGTCGAGTCAGGTGAGAGGCGAGCAGTACTTC CASSESSQVRGEQYF
TRBJ1-1 - TRBV5-1 14 - TGCGCCAGCAGCGCCCAGACAGTCGACACTGAAGCTTTCTTT CASSAQTVDTEAFF
TRBJ2-7 - TRBV18 15 - TGTGCCAGCTCAGCCGGACTGACGAGCTCCTACGAGCAGTACTTC CASSAGLTSSYEQYF
TRBJ2-7 TRBD1 TRBV6-1 13 - TGTGCCAGCAGAGACAGGGGCACATCCGAGCAGTACTTC CASRDRGTSEQYF
TRBJ2-2 TRBD1 TRBV11-2 15 once TGTGCCAGCAGCCAACAGGGGGTAGGGACCGGGGAGCTGTTTTTT CASSQQGVGTGELFF
TRBJ2-7 TRBD1 TRBV11-2 15 - TGTGCCAGCAGCTTAGAGGGACAGTTTGGGATCGAGCAGTACTTC CASSLEGQFGIEQYF
TRBJ2-7 - TRBV7-2 14 few TGTGCCAGCAGCTGGGCGGGCAGCTCCTACGAGCAGTACTTC CASSWAGSSYEQYF
TRBJ2-1 - TRBV19 14 - TGTGCCAGTTCCGCCTATAGCTCCTACAATGAGCAGTTCTTC CASSAYSSYNEQFF
TRBJ2-1 - TRBV5-1 13 - TGCGCCAGCAGCGTAGCAACAGTGCATGAGCAGTTCTTC CASSVATVHEQFF
TRBJ1-2 - TRBV27 16 - TGTGCCAGCAGTTTATACCAGTCCAGAAGGTCGGATGGCTACACCTTC CASSLYQSRRSDGYTF
TRBJ1-2 - TRBV2 14 few TGTGCCAGCAGTGATTACCGGGGATCCTATGGCTACACCTTC CASSDYRGSYGYTF
TRBJ1-1 - TRBV11-2 13 - TGTGCCAGCAGCATACAGGGTCTCACTGAAGCTTTCTTT CASSIQGLTEAFF
TRBJ2-7 TRBD2 TRBV4-1 15 - TGCGCCAGCAGCCCGAGCGGGGCGCACAGCTACGAGCAGTACTTC CASSPSGAHSYEQYF
TRBJ2-7 - TRBV10-2 16 - TGCGCCAGCAGTGTTCGGAGGGCCGACGATGAGCACGAGCAGTACTTC CASSVRRADDEHEQYF
TRBJ2-7 TRBD2 TRBV4-2 19 - TGTGCCAGCAGCCAGTCCCTTCCGGCCCCGCGGGGGGGCCCCTACGAGCAGTACTTC CASSQSLPAPRGGPYEQYF
TRBJ2-3 TRBD1 TRBV25-1 17 - TGTGCCAGCAGTGAATTCGGAAAGGGACAGGGCACAGATACGCAGTATTTT CASSEFGKGQGTDTQYF
TRBJ1-2 TRBD1 TRBV7-2 15 many TGTGCCAGCAGCTCGCGGACAGGGTTGTTGGGTGGCTACACCTTC CASSSRTGLLGGYTF
TRBJ2-2 - TRBV7-8 17 - TGTGCCAGCAACCCGCTAAGAGTACAGGGTCCAGCCGGGGAGCTGTTTTTT CASNPLRVQGPAGELFF
TRBJ2-6 - TRBV29-1 14 - TGCAGCGTCGCGAGGGGAACTGGGGCCAACGTCCTGACTTTC CSVARGTGANVLTF
TRBJ2-3 - TRBV2 12 - TGTGCCAGCACGATGAGGGGGGATACGCAGTATTTT CASTMRGDTQYF
TRBJ1-5 - TRBV6-5 14 - TGTGCCAGCAGTGGGGGTTATAGCAATCAGCCCCAGCATTTT CASSGGYSNQPQHF
TRBJ2-5 TRBD1 TRBV4-1 14 - TGCGCCAGCACCCATCGACAGGGACAAGAGACCCAGTACTTC CASTHRQGQETQYF
TRBJ2-7 TRBD2 TRBV4-1 15 once TGCGCCAGCAGCCAAGGGTTAGCGGGAGTAGGCGAGCAGTACTTC CASSQGLAGVGEQYF
TRBJ1-2 TRBD1 TRBV27 17 - TGTGCCAGCAGTTTCTCTCCCGGAATACAGGGGGCTAGGGGCTACACCTTC CASSFSPGIQGARGYTF
TRBJ2-7 TRBD2 TRBV11-2 15 - TGTGCCAGCAGCGTGGGACTAGCGAATATCTACGAGCAGTACTTC CASSVGLANIYEQYF
TRBJ2-7 TRBD2 TRBV7-2 15 - TGTGCCAGCAGCTTGGGACTAGCGGGTTCCTACGAGCAGTACTTC CASSLGLAGSYEQYF
TRBJ1-5 TRBD1 TRBV7-6 14 - TGTGCCAGCAGCTTTGACAGGGGCGATCAGCCCCAGCATTTT CASSFDRGDQPQHF
TRBJ1-2 TRBD1 TRBV28 14 - TGTGCCAGCAGTTTAGGGGACAGGGATATAGGCTACACCTTC CASSLGDRDIGYTF
TRBJ2-3 - TRBV4-2 12 - TGTGCCTCGTCTATTAGTTCAGATACGCAGTATTTT CASSISSDTQYF
TRBJ2-2 TRBD2 TRBV10-3 14 - TGTGCCGTCAGGAGGGAGGGGAACACCGGGGAGCTGTTTTTT CAVRREGNTGELFF
TRBJ2-7 - TRBV9 15 - TGTGCCAGCAGCGCAAGACCCAGCGGTCCCTACGAGCAGTACTTC CASSARPSGPYEQYF
TRBJ1-5 - TRBV21-1 16 - TGTGCCAGCAGCAGTCGTGCCGGGAGGAAGGATCAGCCCCAGCATTTT CASSSRAGRKDQPQHF
TRBJ1-5 - TRBV19 14 few TGTGCCACCAAAGGTGGGCAGGGTAATCAGCCCCAGCATTTT CATKGGQGNQPQHF
TRBJ2-2 TRBD2 TRBV9 16 - TGTGCCAGCAGCGCGTGGGTAGCGGGAGGCACCGGGGAGCTGTTTTTT CASSAWVAGGTGELFF
TRBJ1-2 - TRBV7-8 17 - TGTGCCAGCAGCTTTTTTCAGGAGCCCCTTACTAACTATGGCTACACCTTC CASSFFQEPLTNYGYTF
TRBJ1-1 - TRBV11-2 14 - TGTGCCAGCAGCCCACAAACACCGAACACTGAAGCTTTCTTT CASSPQTPNTEAFF
TRBJ2-3 - TRBV6-1 14 - TGTGCCAGCAGTGAAAGACAGGCGACGGATACGCAGTATTTT CASSERQATDTQYF
TRBJ2-7 - TRBV7-8 14 - TGTGCCAGCAGCGCTAATACAGGACCCTACGAGCAGTACTTC CASSANTGPYEQYF
TRBJ2-6 - TRBV4-2 14 - TGTGCCAGCAGAACAGACTCTGGGGCCAACGTCCTGACTTTC CASRTDSGANVLTF
TRBJ1-5 - TRBV6-1 16 - TGTGCCAGCAGTGGGCTCTTACAGGGTAGCAATCAGCCCCAGCATTTT CASSGLLQGSNQPQHF
TRBJ2-5 - TRBV5-6 13 once TGTGCCAGCAGCTTGCAGAGGGTTGAGACCCAGTACTTC CASSLQRVETQYF
TRBJ1-2 - TRBV18 13 - TGTGCCAGCGGGGCAGGGTCAGATTATGGCTACACCTTC CASGAGSDYGYTF
TRBJ2-2 - TRBV28 12 - TGTGCCAGCAGTGGACAATTAGGGGAGCTGTTTTTT CASSGQLGELFF
TRBJ1-2 TRBD1 TRBV27 16 - TGTGCCAGCAGTCTGGGTGGAGGGGGCGCTGGGATTGGCTACACCTTC CASSLGGGGAGIGYTF
TRBJ1-1 - TRBV19 12 - TGTGCCAGTACCCGGGAGGGAACTGAAGCTTTCTTT CASTREGTEAFF
TRBJ1-5 - TRBV19 14 - TGTGCCAGTAGGAAAACACGAGGCAATCAGCCCCAGCATTTT CASRKTRGNQPQHF
TRBJ2-7 TRBD1 TRBV5-1 16 - TGCGCCAGCAGCTTGGGGTTTGGGACAGACAAGAACGAGCAGTACTTC CASSLGFGTDKNEQYF
TRBJ1-3 TRBD1 TRBV10-3 14 once TGTGCCATGGCGACAGGGAGCTCTGGAAACACCATATATTTT CAMATGSSGNTIYF
TRBJ1-2 - TRBV6-5 15 - TGTGCCAGCAGTTACTTAACAGGGAGGCCCTATGGCTACACCTTC CASSYLTGRPYGYTF
TRBJ1-4 - TRBV6-6 12 - TGTGCCAGCGGAAGGACAGATGAAAAACTGTTTTTT CASGRTDEKLFF
TRBJ2-3 - TRBV10-1 14 - TGCGCCAGCAGTCCATGGGGAAGCACAGATACGCAGTATTTT CASSPWGSTDTQYF
TRBJ2-2 TRBD1 TRBV7-7 14 once TGTGCCAGCAGCAAACAGGGGAGCACCGGGGAGCTGTTTTTT CASSKQGSTGELFF
TRBJ1-5 TRBD1 TRBV14 18 - TGTGCCAGCAGCCAAGGTGACAGGGACTCTTATAGCAATCAGCCCCAGCATTTT CASSQGDRDSYSNQPQHF
TRBJ1-5 - TRBV30 13 - TGTGCCTGGAGTCCAGGGCCAGGCCAGCCCCAGCATTTT CAWSPGPGQPQHF
TRBJ2-7 - TRBV7-8 16 - TGTGCCAGCAGCATACGCCGGCCAGGAATGGCGGGGGAGCAGTACTTC CASSIRRPGMAGEQYF
TRBJ2-3 - TRBV6-1 21 - TGTGCCAGCAGTGAAGCTCGACGGGGGCTTTTATACGGAACTAGCACAGATACGCAGTATTTT CASSEARRGLLYGTSTDTQYF
TRBJ1-1 - TRBV6-5 14 - TGTGCCAGCAGTACATTTAGGGGGAACACTGAAGCTTTCTTT CASSTFRGNTEAFF
TRBJ2-5 TRBD1 TRBV6-1 12 few TGTGCCAGCAGTCGCTTGGGACAGGCGCAGTACTTC CASSRLGQAQYF